These 26 T cell receptor beta chains originate from one sample sequenced in a study of T cells in Graves' hyperthyroidism and ophthalmopathy. Amplification of TCR beta CDR3 regions used RNA as the template. Initially, a first-round RT-PCR of the TCR CDR3 employed the HTBI primer set. TCRdb called the multiplex PCR reads again in MiXCR, with one record for every CDR3 protein. The table records hundreds of thousands of distinct CDR3 sequences, roughly 14% of them present only once. The sample taken for sequencing was blood. The receptors stem from a man younger than 30 with Graves' ophthalmopathy.

This clonotype has a count of ten or more. The chain couples TRBV5-1 to TRBJ2-1; TRBD1 matches at 8 bases. The length of the CDR3 is 16 residues. CDR1 and CDR2 from the germline V gene are SGHRS and YFSETQ. V shed 5 bases, J shed 4 bases, and the junction held 11 bases outside the gene matches. The CDR3 loop is CASSPDRGLGYNEQFF. In DNA form, the CDR3 reads TGCGCCAGCAGTCCCGACAGGGGATTGGGGTACAATGAGCAGTTCTTC.

Ten or more counts support this clonotype. The V gene is TRBV5-1, the J gene TRBJ1-3; TRBD1 matches 8 bases. Losses at the gene ends were 0 bases for V and 3 bases for J; bases not matched to a gene: 2. Germline V gene sequence: CDR1 SGHRS, CDR2 YFSETQ. This CDR3 region has 15 residues. CDR3 region: CASSLEDRDGNTIYF. Written as DNA, the CDR3 is TGCGCCAGCAGCTTGGAGGACAGGGATGGAAACACCATATATTTT.

This clonotype has just a few counts. The V gene is TRBV7-9, the J gene TRBJ2-6; D is unclear. The CDR3 length is 16 residues. The V end lost 3 bases, the J end lost 4 bases, and 13 bases lay between the germline ends. Looked up from germline, CDR1 is SEHNR and CDR2 is FQNEAQ (reference sequence). This CDR3 is CASSFPDAAGANVLTF. The DNA for the CDR3 is TGTGCCAGCAGCTTTCCTGACGCCGCGGGGGCCAACGTCCTGACTTTC.

This clonotype was counted many times. The rearrangement uses TRBV7-9 and TRBJ2-1; 8 positions agree with TRBD1. This CDR3 is built from 15 residues. CDR1 is SEHNR and CDR2 is FQNEAQ in the germline V gene (reference sequence). J gave up 6 bases and V 4 bases, and 8 bases lay outside the gene matches. Written as DNA, the CDR3 is TGTGCCAGCAGCTCCGACAGGGGCTCCCTCAATGAGCAGTTCTTC. This gives the protein CASSSDRGSLNEQFF. The whole variable domain, remainder taken from reference TRBV7-9 and TRBJ2-1, is DTGVSQNPRHKITKRGQNVTFRCDPISEHNRLYWYRQTLGQGPEFLTYFQNEAQLEKSRLLSDRFSAERPKGSFSTLEIQRTEQGDSAMYLCASSSDRGSLNEQFFGPGTRLTVL.

At least ten counts were recorded for this clonotype. The rearrangement links TRBV20-1 to TRBJ1-1; 8 nucleotides match TRBD1. The V gene's germline CDR1 is DFQATT and CDR2 SNEGSKA (reference sequence). The CDR3 is 16 residues long. The junction had 11 bases not matched to a gene; V was cut back by 0 bases and J by 5 bases. The CDR3 sequence is CSARDGPGQEGTEAFF. In nucleotides, the CDR3 is TGCAGTGCTAGAGATGGTCCGGGACAGGAGGGGACTGAAGCTTTCTTT.

This clonotype came up many times. The chain joins TRBV6-5 to TRBJ1-2; no clear D gene. Trimming took off 2 bases at V and 0 bases at J, with 4 bases between the two ends. CDR3 length: 13 amino acids. The germline CDR1 and CDR2 sequences are MNHEY and SVGAGI. This CDR3 is CASSYDPNYGYTF. The CDR3 DNA is TGTGCCAGCAGTTACGACCCTAACTATGGCTACACCTTC.

This clonotype was detected only a few times. J is TRBJ2-1 and V is TRBV27, with D unclear. Germline assignment: CDR1 MNHEY and CDR2 SMNVEV (reference sequence). With 6 bases removed from V and 9 bases from J, the gap between germline ends came to 15 bases. The CDR3 is made up of 13 amino acids. The CDR3 loop reads CASSPPFPIEQFF. The CDR3, as DNA: TGTGCCAGCAGCCCCCCCTTTCCTATTGAGCAGTTCTTC.

This clonotype was detected only a few times. Because the CDR3's place on the DNA is in doubt, the DNA is left out and the CDR3 is given as listed by TCRdb. The rearrangement joins TRBV12-3 or TRBV12-4 to TRBJ1-2. The CDR3 extends over 13 residues, inclusive of both ends. This CDR3 is CASILGGGYGYTF.

The chain couples TRBV20-1 to TRBJ1-2; TRBD1 matches at 9 bases. This CDR3 is built from 13 residues. Germline trimming cut 6 bases from V and 8 bases from J; bases unmatched to any gene: 10. Germline V lookup: CDR1 DFQATT, CDR2 SNEGSKA (reference sequence). CDR3 residues: CSALGQGNKGYTF. In DNA form, the CDR3 reads TGCAGTGCCCTGGGACAGGGCAACAAGGGCTACACCTTC.

This clonotype was recorded many times. This rearrangement joins TRBV3-1 to TRBJ2-7; D is undetermined. From germline, CDR1 is LGHDT and CDR2 YNNKEL (reference sequence). Trimming cost V 2 bases and J 2 bases, with 13 bases left between them. This CDR3 has 15 residues. The CDR3 sequence: CASSQLLGRPYEQYF. The CDR3 DNA reads as TGTGCCAGCAGCCAACTTTTAGGACGGCCCTACGAGCAGTACTTC.

In this sample, this clonotype turned up a few times. The rearrangement joins TRBV19 to TRBJ1-4, with 8 bases lining up with TRBD1. In germline, CDR1 is LNHDA, CDR2 SQIVND (reference sequence). The CDR3 contains 17 residues. J lost 0 bases, V lost 7 bases, and 10 bases had no gene match. The CDR3 sequence is CASTPRRTGTTNEKLFF. In nucleotides, the CDR3 is TGTGCCAGTACTCCAAGACGGACAGGGACAACTAATGAAAAACTGTTTTTT.

This clonotype was observed at least ten times. The CDR3 here is CASSLEGEAGGHLIETQYF. CDR3 coding DNA: TGTGCCAGCAGTTTAGAGGGAGAAGCGGGGGGGCATCTTATCGAGACCCAGTACTTC. The rearrangement uses TRBV12-3 or TRBV12-4 and TRBJ2-5, with 10 bases matching TRBD2. This CDR3 region has 19 residues. Germline trimming cut 1 base from V and 5 bases from J; bases unmatched to any gene: 16.

The V call is TRBV30, the J call TRBJ2-3; no reliable D call. CDR3 size: 18 residues. The germline gives CDR1 GTSNPN, CDR2 SVGIG (reference sequence). Trimming shortened V by 1 base and J by 2 bases, and 22 bases separated the two germline ends. CDR3 sequence reads: CAWSGSSGHLILTDTQYF. In nucleotides, the CDR3 is TGTGCCTGGAGTGGGTCCTCGGGCCACCTAATCCTCACAGATACGCAGTATTTT.

This sequence joins TRBV7-9 and TRBJ2-1; 12 bases map to TRBD2. Germline V CDR1 and CDR2: SEHNR, FQNEAQ (reference sequence). Trimming removed 7 bases from V and 9 bases from J; junction bases left unmatched: 10. The CDR3 loop spans 15 amino acids. The CDR3 nucleotides read TGTGCCAGCACCACCTTAAGACTAGCGGGGGTTGAGCAGTTCTTC. It yields the protein CASTTLRLAGVEQFF.

This clonotype has only a few counts. The CDR3: CASSLGGQGEHGYTF. The CDR3 nucleotides are TGCGCCAGCAGCTTGGGGGGACAGGGGGAACATGGCTACACCTTC. The chain has TRBV5-1 and TRBJ1-2; TRBD1 agrees at 11 bases. Germline CDR1 SGHRS, CDR2 YFSETQ. V dropped 0 bases and J dropped 6; count of bases not matched to a gene: 4. The length of the CDR3 is 15 residues.

The chain carries TRBV7-8 and TRBJ2-3; TRBD2 matches at 7 bases. The ends lost 3 bases at V and 5 bases at J; junction bases unmatched: 8. The CDR3 totals 15 residues. The germline CDR1 and CDR2 sequences are SGHVS and FQNEAQ. The chain's CDR3 is CASSLRRESLDTQYF. As DNA, the CDR3 is TGTGCCAGCAGCTTGCGGCGGGAGAGTCTAGATACGCAGTATTTT.

There are many counts of this clonotype. The chain uses TRBV19 and TRBJ2-7; 11 positions agree with TRBD2. This CDR3 contains 14 residues. The germline CDR1 and CDR2 sequences are LNHDA and SQIVND (reference sequence). V lost 9 bases, J lost 0 bases, and 4 bases stayed unmatched. The CDR3 loop is CASTTSGGSYEQYF. As DNA, the CDR3 is TGTGCCAGCACTACTAGCGGGGGCTCCTACGAGCAGTACTTC.

This clonotype was detected many times. The rearrangement uses TRBV12-3 or TRBV12-4 and TRBJ2-3; 7 nucleotides agree with TRBD1. Trimming at V came to 4 bases and at J to 5 bases, leaving 9 bases not matched to a gene. The CDR3 totals 15 residues. CDR3 in DNA: TGTGCCAGCAGTTCTTGGACAGGAGTGCAAGATACGCAGTATTTT. As protein: CASSSWTGVQDTQYF.

Many counts were recorded for this clonotype. The chain is built from TRBV7-8 and TRBJ2-1; 12 bases align to TRBD2. Germline CDR1 is SGHVS and CDR2 is FQNEAQ. The CDR3 sequence is 17 residues long. The J segment lost 3 bases and the V segment lost 5 bases, leaving 8 bases of the junction unmatched. The CDR3 DNA is TGTGCCAGCAGCCCGAGACTAGCGGGGGCAGTCTACAATGAGCAGTTCTTC. It is translated as CASSPRLAGAVYNEQFF.

This clonotype was seen ten or more times. This rearrangement joins TRBV7-9 to TRBJ1-5, with D unclear. The CDR3 is 13 residues long. Trimming left V 7 bases short and J 4 bases short, with 11 bases between. Germline CDR1 reads SEHNR; CDR2 reads FQNEAQ (reference sequence). CDR3 protein: CASTPDGNQPQHF. As DNA, the CDR3 is TGTGCCAGCACCCCGGACGGTAATCAGCCCCAGCATTTT.

Ten or more counts support this clonotype. V gene TRBV11-1 combines with J gene TRBJ1-2; 11 nucleotides match TRBD1. In germline, CDR1 is SGHAT, CDR2 FQDESV (reference sequence). The trim removed 3 bases at V and 4 bases at J, leaving 4 bases unmatched. The CDR3 sequence is 15 residues long. The CDR3 region is CASSFEDRGLYGYTF. CDR3 nucleotide sequence: TGTGCCAGCAGCTTCGAGGACAGGGGGCTCTATGGCTACACCTTC.

This clonotype came up many times. This chain joins TRBV4-1 and TRBJ1-6, with D hard to call. The CDR3 length is 16 residues. Germline V gene sequence: CDR1 MGHRA, CDR2 YSYEKL. Trimming left V 2 bases short and J 5 bases short, with 13 bases between. The CDR3 loop reads CASSQPRGRNNSPLHF. The CDR3 DNA sequence: TGCGCCAGCAGCCAACCCCGCGGGAGGAATAATTCACCCCTCCACTTT.

With regard to this clonotype: A read error may explain this, as a much larger clone is one base away. V gene TRBV14 combines with J gene TRBJ1-1; weak D call: TRBD1 (5 bases). CDR1 and CDR2 (germline): SGHDN, FVKESK. The CDR3 totals 14 residues. Trimming stripped 3 bases from V and 4 bases from J, with 12 bases between. The CDR3 DNA follows: TGTGCCAGCAGCCAGTACAGGCGGCCCACTGAAGCTTTCTTT. This encodes CASSQYRRPTEAFF.

The chain couples TRBV6-2 or TRBV6-3 to TRBJ2-7, with 8 positions matching TRBD2. Trimming at V came to 7 bases and at J to 0 bases, leaving 2 bases not matched to a gene. The CDR3 contains 13 residues. Germline CDR1 reads MNHEY; CDR2 reads SVGEGT. The CDR3 nucleotides are TGTGCCAGCATAGCGGGGAGCTCCTACGAGCAGTACTTC. This gives the protein CASIAGSSYEQYF.

This clonotype has a count of ten or more. The chain uses TRBV5-1 and TRBJ2-7, with D perhaps TRBD1 (6 bases). The V end lost 5 bases, the J end lost 2 bases, and 14 bases lay between the germline ends. The CDR3 extends over 14 amino acids. Germline lookup yields CDR1 SGHRS and CDR2 YFSETQ. The CDR3 nucleotides are TGCGCCAGCAGATCGAGGACAGCTCCCTACGAGCAGTACTTC. Its protein product is CASRSRTAPYEQYF.

This clonotype occurred many times. The J gene is TRBJ2-1, the V gene TRBV3-1; 15 bases align to TRBD2. This CDR3 has 15 amino acids. Germline V CDR1 and CDR2: LGHDT, YNNKEL (reference sequence). After removal of 1 base from V and 8 bases from J, the junction contained 0 bases not matched to a gene. CDR3: CASSQGTSGRDEQFF. CDR3 nucleotides: TGTGCCAGCAGCCAAGGGACTAGCGGGAGGGATGAGCAGTTCTTC.